The 13 T cell receptor beta chains reported below all come from one sample, sequenced in a study of blood T cell repertoires in COVID-19. Here immunoSEQ multiplex PCR was the method, and the copy in TCRdb shows in-frame clones only, minus some. The data hold roughly 99,000 clones, with more than 65% observed a single time. Input material: peripheral blood. The receptors come from a woman older than 75 with active or convalescent COVID-19.

The chain has TRBV5-1 and TRBJ1-1; D uncertain. Germline lookup yields CDR1 SGHRS and CDR2 YFSETQ. The CDR3 has 15 residues. Trimming removed 0 bases from V and 0 bases from J, with 9 bases in between. In DNA form, the CDR3 reads TGCGCCAGCAGCTTGGGAGGGTCCTTGAACACTGAAGCTTTCTTT. As protein: CASSLGGSLNTEAFF.

The chain recombines TRBV19 with TRBJ1-5; D remains ambiguous. V lost 1 base to trimming and J lost 8 bases, with 12 bases between them. The germline gives CDR1 LNHDA, CDR2 SQIVND (reference sequence). This CDR3 comprises 14 residues. CDR3: CASSIGGLREPQHF. CDR3 nucleotide sequence: TGTGCCAGTAGTATAGGCGGACTTAGGGAGCCCCAGCATTTT.

V is TRBV7-6 and J is TRBJ2-3, with 11 nucleotides matching TRBD2. Germline loops: CDR1 SGHVS, CDR2 FNYEAQ. This CDR3 spans 16 amino acids. With V trimmed by 5 bases and J by 4 bases, 8 bases remained unmatched. The CDR3 DNA follows: TGTGCCAGCAGCAACGTAGCGGGAGGGTATTCAGATACGCAGTATTTT. It specifies CASSNVAGGYSDTQYF.

This clone was observed a few times. The chain joins TRBV2 to TRBJ1-6, with D perhaps TRBD1 (6 bases). The CDR3 has 13 amino acids. The ends were cut back, 8 bases at V and 5 bases at J, with 10 bases in the middle. The germline gives CDR1 SNHLY, CDR2 FYNNEI. As DNA, the CDR3 is TGTGCCAGCGGGACACGGAATAATTCACCCCTCCACTTT. Its protein is CASGTRNNSPLHF.

The V call is TRBV11-2, the J call TRBJ2-7; 7 nucleotides agree with TRBD1. The V gene's germline CDR1 is SGHAT and CDR2 FQNNGV. This CDR3 contains 14 residues. Losses at the gene ends were 5 bases for V and 4 bases for J; bases not matched to a gene: 8. The CDR3 region is CASSLTGASYEQYF. CDR3 sequence (DNA): TGTGCCAGCAGCCTTACAGGGGCAAGTTACGAGCAGTACTTC.

Points on this clone: A junction end diverges from the germline sequence, so it may reflect a read error. The chain is built from TRBV25-1 and TRBJ2-7; 9 bases line up with TRBD1. The CDR3 length is 13 residues. The germline V gene encodes CDR1 MGHDK and CDR2 SYGVNS. This CDR3 is CASSEWGQGEEYF. The CDR3 region has the DNA TGTGCCAGCAGTGAATGGGGACAGGGCGAGGAGTACTTC.

This clone has a handful of counts. The rearrangement uses TRBV14 and TRBJ1-1; TRBD1 aligns across 7 bases. The CDR3 has 12 residues. J gave up 8 bases and V 3 bases, and 3 bases lay outside the gene matches. Germline V gene lookup returns CDR1 SGHDN and CDR2 FVKESK. This chain's CDR3 is CASSQVGGEAFF. As DNA, the CDR3 is TGTGCCAGCAGCCAGGTAGGGGGCGAAGCTTTCTTT.

This clone was seen a handful of times. This rearrangement joins TRBV11-2 to TRBJ2-7, with D possibly matching TRBD1 (6 bases). V lost 5 bases and J lost 6, with 14 bases in between. Germline values: CDR1 SGHAT, CDR2 FQNNGV. The CDR3 has 13 residues. DNA of the CDR3: TGTGCCAGCAGCAACCGGGACAAAGGCGAGCAGTACTTC. Its translation is CASSNRDKGEQYF.

This chain joins TRBV19 and TRBJ2-3, with TRBD2 matching over 9 bases. V dropped 5 bases and J dropped 2; count of bases not matched to a gene: 5. Germline V gives CDR1 LNHDA, CDR2 SQIVND (reference sequence). The CDR3 runs 15 residues. This chain's CDR3 is CASSSSSGITDTQYF. DNA of the CDR3: TGTGCCAGTAGTTCCTCTAGCGGGATCACAGATACGCAGTATTTT. The complete variable domain, with remaining parts taken from reference TRBV19 and TRBJ2-3, reads DGGITQSPKYLFRKEGQNVTLSCEQNLNHDAMYWYRQDPGQGLRLIYYSQIVNDFQKGDIAEGYSVSREKKESFPLTVTSAQKNPTAFYLCASSSSSGITDTQYFGPGTRLTVL.

J is TRBJ2-1 and V is TRBV5-4, with a weak D call TRBD1 (6 bases). The CDR3 is 12 amino acids. V dropped 4 bases and J dropped 10 bases, with 12 bases sitting between them. Germline V lookup: CDR1 SGHNT, CDR2 YYREEE (reference sequence). CDR3 loop: CASSPGQPEQFF. In DNA, the CDR3 is TGTGCCAGCAGCCCGGGACAACCCGAGCAGTTCTTC.

The chain joins TRBV12-3 or TRBV12-4 to TRBJ2-2; 7 bases are shared with TRBD2. The CDR3 is made up of 13 amino acids. V was pared by 2 bases and J by 6 bases, with 0 bases of the junction left unmatched. The CDR3 coding sequence is TGTGCCAGCAGTTTACGGGGGGCCGGGGAGCTGTTTTTT. Its translation: CASSLRGAGELFF.

This sequence joins TRBV7-2 and TRBJ2-1, with D perhaps matching TRBD1 (6 bases). Trimming left V 4 bases short and J 4 bases short, with 20 bases between. The CDR3 totals 17 residues. Germline loops: CDR1 SGHTA, CDR2 FQGNSA. CDR3 sequence: CASSSRVSGQLYNEQFF. The DNA of the CDR3 is TGTGCCAGCAGCTCCCGTGTGTCCGGACAGCTATACAATGAGCAGTTCTTC.

This clone was observed a single time. The chain joins TRBV9 to TRBJ2-2; 10 bases align to TRBD2. Unmatched junction bases numbered 9, after V lost 3 bases and J lost 7 bases. Germline CDR1 reads SGDLS; CDR2 reads YYNGEE. The CDR3 sequence is 16 residues long. In DNA form, the CDR3 reads TGTGCCAGCAGCGGAGGGCTAGCGGGAGTGGGCGGGGAGCTGTTTTTT. This gives the protein CASSGGLAGVGGELFF.